The rows below give T cell receptor beta chains drawn from one sample of a study of blood T cell repertoires in COVID-19. TCRdb keeps only in-frame clones here, not all; method: immunoSEQ multiplex PCR. Of about 380,000 clones in the sample, 80% to 90% were seen once. Specimen: PBMCs or T cells enriched from blood (not recorded which). The receptors were sampled from a man between 25 and 39 years old who had recovered from COVID-19. Each CDR3 is given with its conserved first and last residue. The D gene is left open where the match is weak. Rows may omit the clone size; those that give it use once, few, many or a size class.

d_call | clone_size | j_call | v_call | cdr3_nt | cdr3_aa
TRBD1 | NA | TRBJ1-1 | TRBV12-3/TRBV12-4 | TGTGCCAGCAGTCCCGGGACAGGGGGTTCCTCTTTCTTT | CASSPGTGGSSFF
TRBD1 | NA | TRBJ1-2 | TRBV5-1 | TGCGCCAGCAGCCTGGACAGGAAGGCGAGTGGCTACACCTTC | CASSLDRKASGYTF
TRBD1 | NA | TRBJ2-2 | TRBV6-6 | TGTGCCAGCAGTCTGGGACAGCCATTAAGGGAGTACACCGGGGAGCTGTTTTTT | CASSLGQPLREYTGELFF
TRBD1 | NA | TRBJ2-7 | TRBV7-3 | TGTGCCAGCAGCTTAGAGGGCAGGGGGCGGTACGAGCAGTACTTC | CASSLEGRGRYEQYF
TRBD1 | NA | TRBJ1-2 | TRBV27 | TGTGCCAGCAGTCCGGGACAGGGGGCCAGGGGCTACACCTTC | CASSPGQGARGYTF
TRBD1 | NA | TRBJ2-6 | TRBV7-3 | TGTGCCAGCAGCCAAACTGGACAGGGAACTTCTGGGGCCAACGTCCTGACTTTC | CASSQTGQGTSGANVLTF
NA | NA | TRBJ2-2 | TRBV5-1 | TGCGCCAGCTTCGATAGTGCGTCGGGTAACACCGGGGAGCTGTTTTTT | CASFDSASGNTGELFF
NA | once | TRBJ1-1 | TRBV4-2 | TGTGCCAGCAGCCAAGGGTACTTGAACACTGAAGCTTTCTTT | CASSQGYLNTEAFF
TRBD1 | NA | TRBJ1-1 | TRBV19 | TGTGCCAGTAGTCTTAAACAGGGGGCCGGAACTGAAGCTTTCTTT | CASSLKQGAGTEAFF
NA | NA | TRBJ1-2 | TRBV7-9 | TGTGCCAGCAGCTTAGCGGGGGACATGCAGAACTATGGCTACACCTTC | CASSLAGDMQNYGYTF
NA | NA | TRBJ1-6 | TRBV4-2 | TGTGCCAGCAGCCAAGATAATGCAGGCAATTCACCCCTCCACTTT | CASSQDNAGNSPLHF
TRBD1 | NA | TRBJ1-2 | TRBV5-1 | TGCGCCAGCAGCGTGGGACAGGGGGAAGACTATGGCTACACCTTC | CASSVGQGEDYGYTF
NA | NA | TRBJ1-5 | TRBV6-6 | TGTGCCAGCAGTAGGACAAATCAGCCCCAGCATTTT | CASSRTNQPQHF
NA | NA | TRBJ1-1 | TRBV19 | TGTGCCAGTATTAGGGGGAAGAACACTGAAGCTTTCTTT | CASIRGKNTEAFF
TRBD1 | NA | TRBJ1-2 | TRBV10-2 | TGCGCCAGCAGTGAGGGTGGACAGGTGGTCTACAACTATGGCTACACCTTC | CASSEGGQVVYNYGYTF
TRBD2 | NA | TRBJ2-1 | TRBV4-1 | TGCGCCAGCAGCCAACTAGCGGGCAATGAGCAGTTCTTC | CASSQLAGNEQFF
NA | NA | TRBJ1-5 | TRBV7-8 | TGTGCCAGCAGCTTAGCACGCTTTACTAAGGATCAGCCCCAGCATTTT | CASSLARFTKDQPQHF
NA | NA | TRBJ1-1 | TRBV5-6 | TGTGCCAGCAGCTTGGGACCGTCAGGGGACACTGAAGCTTTCTTT | CASSLGPSGDTEAFF
TRBD2 | many | TRBJ2-2 | TRBV15 | TGTGCCACCAGCAGAGACAGCGGGGGGGGCGGGGAGCTGTTTTTT | CATSRDSGGGGELFF
TRBD1 | NA | TRBJ1-1 | TRBV6-5 | TGTGCCAGCAGAGGACAGGGGGCTACCACTGAAGCTTTCTTT | CASRGQGATTEAFF
NA | NA | TRBJ1-3 | TRBV11-2 | TGTGCCAGCAGCTTAAGGATCGCGGGGGGCCCGGACACCATATATTTT | CASSLRIAGGPDTIYF